This T cell receptor (beta chain) was observed in a study of the immune and genomic landscape of osteosarcoma. Repertoires were generated with immunoSEQ multiplex PCR, while TCRdb's copy carries only in-frame clones and drops some. The sample has a few thousand clones, approximately 77% seen once. The V end lost 4 bases, the J end lost 1 base, and 11 bases lay between the germline ends. The V gene's germline CDR1 is LGHNA and CDR2 YNFKEQ. This CDR3 region has 15 residues. Overall study findings and caveats: Compared with cold C1, the hot C3 cluster had higher, still-low clonality.

The post-treatment osteosarcoma tumors were primary, local recurrence or metastasis specimens from poor-prognosis patients. Points on this clone: Its specificity is not known.

The chain links TRBV4-2 to TRBJ1-5, with D uncertain. Sequenced: tumor tissue from a local recurrence in the femur. This receptor was identified in a man aged 18 to 29 with osteosarcoma. The CDR3 loop is CASSPDYGSNQPQHF. The CDR3, as DNA: TGTGCCAGCAGCCCAGACTACGGGAGCAATCAGCCCCAGCATTTT.